The source of this TCR beta chain is a study of cytomegalovirus exposure and HLA in healthy donors (TCRdb year 2017). Turning to the overall study: In an earlier analysis of roughly 500 of the donors, approximately 300 Gb of sequence data and 117 million unique TCR beta sequences from about 179 million T cells were reported. Roughly 300 gigabases of sequencing data and around 85 million unique TCR sequences made up an early release that covered several hundred HLA-typed donors. Of the roughly 400 genotyped donors, roughly 80% fell in the genetic ancestry cluster associated with self-reported Caucasian donors. The study aimed to test whether cataloging public T cell receptors could reveal signatures of past pathogen exposure. The study used immunosequencing to profile the T cell repertoires of hundreds of subjects and linked those repertoires to cytomegalovirus serostatus. A separate validation cohort of 100 to 150 different subjects was used in addition to the 666-subject first cohort. To predict cytomegalovirus infection status, the study combined high-throughput TCR immunosequencing, statistical association of individual TCRs with disease status, and machine learning. In a later analysis, previously published TCR beta repertoires from 550 to 750 donors were re-analyzed and high-resolution HLA genotyping was added so that TCR occurrence patterns could be studied. The later analysis used no new phenotypic data to find candidate immune exposures, relying instead on TCR beta sequences and their occurrence across donors. An earlier analysis of some 600 of the donors applied high-throughput TCR beta sequencing to assess whether each TCR beta V gene segment acted as functional or pseudogenic. Alongside the repertoire data, information on donor age, sex, ethnicity and CMV serostatus was compiled. A later genetic analysis used genome-wide SNP genotypes for about 65% of the 666 donors, treating that subset as a discovery cohort. All discovery cohort repertoires had been generated on a single sequencing platform. Class I and class II HLA loci were covered by the typing at four-digit resolution. The number of donors typed differed by locus, with roughly 620-630 for A, B, C, DRB1 and DQB1, roughly 520 for DQA1, 606 for DPA1, and around 460 for DPB1. Because of strong linkage in the cohort, roughly five DR-DQ haplotypes were treated as single units for association and clustering. Among 350 to 400 genotyped donors of the cohort, an average of around 240,000 unique TCR beta nucleotide sequences were sequenced per donor, about a sixth of them non-productive. Findings and caveats that apply to the study as a whole: The presence/absence analyses assumed that sequencing depth was roughly uniform across donors, and that assumption may not be true. The study gave a list of about 170 TCR beta chains associated with cytomegalovirus. At a false discovery rate of 0.05, a later analysis linked under 20,000 TCR beta sequences to specific HLA alleles. An earlier analysis of some 560 of the donors showed that most TCR beta V segments appeared in productive rearrangements either about 87% or about 30% of the time, which broadly matched IMGT annotations. The authors suggested that the approach could potentially be extended to other disease states and immunological phenotypes. Most TCR sequences were seen in very few donors, while some public TCRs were found in many individuals. Because HLA typing was unavailable for some donors at each locus, only the typed subset was used in association tests. The classifier was reported to diagnose cytomegalovirus status with high specificity and sensitivity in both the original and validation cohorts. The only immune exposure information available for the cohort was CMV serostatus. A further reported finding was that TCR beta sequences accurately predicted the HLA-A and HLA-B alleles for most subjects in the first cohort. A later analysis reported that several top co-occurrence clusters appeared linked to parvovirus B19, influenza, CMV and Epstein-Barr virus. This cohort had only TCR beta chains sequenced, and the lack of alpha or paired-chain data limited which features could be detected. In a later analysis, the rate of TCR association differed among HLA loci, with DRB1 alleles having the most associated TCRs and HLA-C alleles having the fewest. A cluster of highly shared sequence variants was judged likely to represent a technical artifact of the sequencing pipeline. Compared with equally common non-associated chains, HLA-associated TCR beta chains in a later analysis were more clonally expanded and had lower generation probabilities. Linkage disequilibrium might explain the correlated functional status among segregating V segments, but an unknown experimental factor could not be ruled out. When HLA alleles, especially DR and DQ, strongly co-occurred, TCR associations were difficult to assign to individual alleles. A later genetic analysis associated a missense DCLRE1C variant with V-gene and J-gene trimming of TCR beta chains, and an independent cohort replicated the association. About 17 rarely observed V segments, including chromosome 9 orphons, were excluded from the earlier analysis of several hundred of the donors because counts were too low. A later genetic analysis reported fewer N-insertions in productive TCRs among donors in an Asian-associated ancestry cluster than the 666-donor mean. In vitro tests confirmed that a few of the cytomegalovirus-associated TCR beta chains recognize cytomegalovirus antigens. Some IMGT-functional V segments, including TRBV6-2 and TRBV6-3, could not be told apart with the 87-base-pair reads, so those segments were excluded. In a later analysis, most CMV-associated TCR beta chains were found to appear HLA-restricted, with HLA associations seemingly driven largely by CMV exposure.

V loses 2 bases, J loses 0 bases, and the germline ends lie 14 bases apart. The CDR1 and CDR2 encoded by the germline V gene are SGDLS and YYNGEE. The CDR3 measures 17 amino acids from cysteine to phenylalanine. The read is trimmed to its CDR3 DNA, 51 bases read in frame from base 1. As to this clone: Which antigen it targets is not known. One base away there is no much larger clone; base qualities are not given.

The method behind the library was the immunoSEQ multiplex PCR assay. For the multiplex PCR, a mixture combining 60 forward primers for TCR Vbeta segments and 13 reverse primers for TCR Jbeta segments was used. The CDR3 region of rearranged TCR beta genes was amplified from genomic DNA with a multiplex PCR assay. The Illumina HiSeq System was used to sequence the amplified TCR beta libraries as 87-base-pair reads. In the authors' own workflow: Across the 500 to 700 repertoires, a later analysis counted roughly 84 million unique TCR beta chains, about 10 million of which were shared by at least two donors. A nearest-neighbor algorithm error-corrected the raw reads and collapsed the reads into unique sequences, merging closely related sequences to remove PCR and sequencing errors. Alignment of CDR3 sequences to IMGT reference sequences was used to assign V, D and J gene segments. For a sequence to be retained, at least a six-nucleotide match to both a V gene segment and a J gene segment was required. Rearrangements were called productive when the CDR3 lacked stop codons and stayed in frame with V and J; all others were non-productive. CDR3 was defined by IMGT convention, running from the second conserved V-encoded cysteine to the conserved J-encoded phenylalanine. The earlier analysis of about 530 of the donors excluded any sequence lacking an unambiguous match to a single V gene segment. An earlier analysis of 500 to 700 of the donors classified V segments as functional when productive rearrangements were above 56.7% and as segregating when the standard deviation between donors was above 5%. To diagnose cytomegalovirus status from the catalog of TCR beta chain sequences, a statistical classification framework was built. In a later analysis, V and J genes were assigned by comparing TCR nucleotide sequences against IMGT/GENE-DB human TR gene sequences. A later analysis assigned CDR3 sequences and most-parsimonious VDJ recombination scenarios with the TCRdist pipeline. In a later analysis, every TCR beta chain was defined by the combination of its CDR3 amino acid sequence and its V-gene family, and reads without a unique V-gene family were dropped. As a way to deal with suspected cross-contamination and a sequencing artifact, a later analysis dropped hundreds of nucleotide sequences that were highly shared and had low generation probability. For each public chain, a later analysis derived a clonal expansion index from normalized ranks of inferred template counts within each repertoire. A later analysis computed generation probabilities with a VDJ recombination model fitted to out-of-frame rearrangements, and checked the results against IGoR. In a later analysis, hypergeometric tests were used to score TCR-TCR, TCR-HLA and TCR-CMV co-occurrence, with a repertoire-size bias correction applied to TCR pairs. False discovery rates were estimated in a later analysis by permuting HLA or CMV assignments 20 times. In a later analysis, co-occurring TCRs were grouped using DBSCAN, with TCRdist sequence similarity added in when clustering inside HLA-allele-positive subsets. Co-occurrence clustering excluded repertoires with fewer than 30,000 or more than 120,000 public chains, plus five with anomalous nucleotide sharing. Entries here come from immuneACCESS through TCRdb and include only in-frame sequences with V and J called. Some clones fail to appear in such tables; in the studies checked, an unresolved V gene covers under half of the shortfall, and the cause of the remainder is unknown. The DNA gave D and trimming, while V, J and clone size come from that table. A total of tens of thousands of clones appear in this sample, about 70% of them only once. Jointly, the top ten make up 2.1% of the sample.

The cohort consisted of some 730 healthy bone marrow donors. At the time of sampling, all cohort members were nominally healthy, though unrecorded immune exposures were likely present. The donor was CMV seronegative and belonged to the group of several hundred seronegative cohort members. A peripheral blood sample was collected from each donor, and TCR beta sequencing was performed on peripheral blood mononuclear cells. Genomic DNA extraction from the blood cell samples was performed with the Qiagen DNeasy Blood Extraction Kit. This TCR was sampled from a man aged 25-40 years in good health and CMV-seronegative. Sequencing input: PBMCs. The V gene is TRBV9 and the J gene is TRBJ2-2, with TRBD2 tentatively as D gene (6 bases match). The CDR3 region reads CASSVYGGTTNTGELFF. In nucleotide form, the sequence is TGTGCCAGCAGCGTTTACGGGGGAACAACGAACACCGGGGAGCTGTTTTTT.